The present T cell receptor beta chain was sequenced within a study of read filtering for tumor transcriptome and immune sequencing. Study-level information: Revised staging placed fewer than ten patients in R-ISS I, roughly 17 in II, roughly 7 in III. After DNase treatment, RNA was made into whole-transcriptome libraries.

Findings and limits, study-wide: RNA-seq captured clonotypes less deeply and reliably than IR-seq.

Points on this clonotype: Its antigen is undetermined.

From around 440 ng of RNA, a library with molecular barcoded alpha/delta and beta/gamma adaptors was made. One entry per CDR3 protein, called by TCRdb with MiXCR from the reads. Of some 130,000 distinct CDR3 sequences in the sample, 13% are singletons; the top ten hold 7.5% to 9.5%. The CDR3 runs to 13 residues. From germline, CDR1 is MNHEY and CDR2 SVGEGT. The germline V and J ends were trimmed by 5 bases and 2 bases, with 7 bases remaining between them. The chain joins TRBV6-2 or TRBV6-3 to TRBJ1-3, with no clear D. This clonotype was sampled from a donor aged 40 or over with multiple myeloma. Sequences were obtained from a population of CD138-negative cells sorted from bone marrow. As DNA, the CDR3 is TGTGCCAGCAGTCCCAGGACTGGAAACACCATATATTTT. Its translation: CASSPRTGNTIYF.